The entry below gives a single TCR beta chain sequence along with its context. Germline loops: CDR1 SGHVS, CDR2 FNYEAQ. The CDR3 is 16 amino acids. V was cut by 1 base and J by 1 base, with 11 bases left in between. The data derive from a study of breast tumors, draining lymph nodes, adjacent tissues. TCRdb reprocessed the multiplex PCR reads via MiXCR and lists one record per CDR3 protein. Seen here are roughly 11,000 distinct CDR3 sequences, 50% to 60% observed once, and the top ten hold less than 40%. This chain links TRBV7-6 with TRBJ1-3; D may be TRBD1 (6 bases). This clonotype was obtained from a female donor with breast cancer. Some clones in this sample may be carry-over from other donors' samples. Sequencing was carried out using breast tumor tissue. CDR3 region: CASSLVLQGSGNTIYF. The CDR3 region has the DNA TGTGCCAGCAGCTTAGTGTTACAGGGTTCTGGAAACACCATATATTTT.